Listed below are T cell receptor beta chains from one sample, sequenced in a study of cytomegalovirus exposure and HLA in healthy donors. TCRdb's copy holds only in-frame clones and misses some; the assay was immunoSEQ multiplex PCR. This table has fewer than 150,000 clones, 80% appearing once. Sequenced input: PBMCs. The receptors originated from a man aged 40-55 years in good health and CMV-seropositive. CDR3s include the opening cysteine and the closing phenylalanine or tryptophan.

TRBJ1-1,TRBV5-6,13,CASSWMTGGEAFF
TRBJ2-7,TRBV2,13,CASSYRGFYEQYF
TRBJ2-1,TRBV27,13,CASRTRVYNEQFF
TRBJ2-5,TRBV5-4,13,CASSATGQETQYF
TRBJ2-3,TRBV7-7,13,CASSLSGADTQYF
TRBJ2-5,TRBV4-1,17,CASSQDVGGGRGETQYF
TRBJ2-7,TRBV11-2,16,CASRFAGTRGSYEQYF
TRBJ2-1,TRBV19,14,CASTTGQGYNEQFF
TRBJ2-2,TRBV9,15,CASSRGLLNTGELFF
TRBJ2-7,TRBV5-4,14,CASSFSRGPYEQYF
TRBJ2-2,TRBV19,16,CASRLYDRGRTGELFF
TRBJ2-7,TRBV5-5,14,CASSFTSTSYEQYF
TRBJ2-1,TRBV5-4,15,CASSPDRGIGNEQFF
TRBJ1-1,TRBV7-9,14,CASSGGVRATEAFF
TRBJ1-1,TRBV2,10,CASRGAEAFF
TRBJ1-1,TRBV5-6,17,CASSLVVTGLLNTEAFF
TRBJ2-1,TRBV9,14,CASSTQGLHAEQFF
TRBJ1-1,TRBV5-6,16,CASSLAVGGAYTEAFF
TRBJ2-7,TRBV7-2,16,CASSLQGRGGSYEQYF
TRBJ2-5,TRBV11-3,17,CASSLDLLAGAQETQYF
TRBJ1-1,TRBV30,14,CGFRDRGRGTEAFF
TRBJ2-5,TRBV4-1,16,CASSPTSGSTQETQYF
TRBJ2-2,TRBV27,17,CASSSYGGGVLTGELFF
TRBJ2-7,TRBV28,11,CASSFNYEQYF
TRBJ1-2,TRBV15,15,CATSRGSYGGAGYTF
TRBJ1-1,TRBV5-3,11,CALRENTEAFF
TRBJ2-2,TRBV29-1,13,CSVEWGGTGELFF
TRBJ1-1,TRBV5-1,13,CASSLATETEAFF
TRBJ2-7,TRBV6-1,13,CASRRQGPYEQYF
TRBJ2-1,TRBV6-5,16,CASSYGAGVGRNEQFF
NA,TRBV2,14,CASSVQGSSYEQYF
TRBJ1-5,TRBV7-9,13,CASSFGENQPQHF
TRBJ2-2,TRBV4-3,16,CASSQYAGLGAGELFF
TRBJ2-3,TRBV23-1,21,CASSQLSQIGQDTKGTDTQYF
TRBJ2-2,TRBV5-6,17,CASSWGRDRAITGELFF
NA,TRBV6-5,14,CATSPTRGYHEQYF
TRBJ2-6,TRBV5-1,16,CASSLTPGAGANVLTF
TRBJ2-5,TRBV7-9,14,CASSPPGGGETQYF
TRBJ1-2,TRBV7-2,14,CASSRTGGFYGYTF
TRBJ2-7,TRBV5-4,15,CASSLFSRQGYEQYF
TRBJ2-7,TRBV7-9,15,CASSLREGFSYEQYF
TRBJ2-7,TRBV2,13,CASRGQGAREQYF
TRBJ2-5,TRBV7-7,14,CASSPQLGRETQYF
TRBJ2-5,TRBV7-3,21,CASSRTYSGRESLTYQETQYF
TRBJ1-4,TRBV5-1,14,CASSLAPVNEKLFF
TRBJ2-1,TRBV6-4,17,CASSDSKIGLARNEQFF
TRBJ2-3,TRBV4-1,17,CASSQDPAGGSTDTQYF
TRBJ2-2,TRBV5-1,15,CASSQTTGSTGELFF
TRBJ2-7,TRBV4-3,14,CASSQTYRGYEQYF
TRBJ1-1,TRBV2,13,CASSDRKRTEAFF
TRBJ2-6,TRBV29-1,13,CSVDAQGANVLTF
TRBJ2-5,TRBV18,18,CASSPLVQDSTGKETQYF
TRBJ1-1,TRBV7-2,15,CASSSTGAGVAEAFF